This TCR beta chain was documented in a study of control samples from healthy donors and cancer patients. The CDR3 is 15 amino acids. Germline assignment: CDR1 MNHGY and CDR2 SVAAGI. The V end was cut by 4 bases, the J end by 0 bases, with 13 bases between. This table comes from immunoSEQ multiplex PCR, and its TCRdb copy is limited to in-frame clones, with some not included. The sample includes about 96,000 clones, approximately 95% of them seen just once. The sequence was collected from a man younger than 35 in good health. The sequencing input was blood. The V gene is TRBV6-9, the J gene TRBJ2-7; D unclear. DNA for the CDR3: TGTGCCAGCAGTTCGCTAAACTGGAACTCCTACGAGCAGTACTTC. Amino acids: CASSSLNWNSYEQYF.